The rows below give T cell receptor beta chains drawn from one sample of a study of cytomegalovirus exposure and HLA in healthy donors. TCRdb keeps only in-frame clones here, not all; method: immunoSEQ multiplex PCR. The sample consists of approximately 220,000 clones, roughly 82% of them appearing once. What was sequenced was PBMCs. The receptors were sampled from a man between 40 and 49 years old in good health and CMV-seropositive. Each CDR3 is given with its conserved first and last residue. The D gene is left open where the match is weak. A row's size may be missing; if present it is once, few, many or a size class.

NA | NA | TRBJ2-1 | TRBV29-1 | CSVKASSYNEQFF | TGCAGCGTTAAGGCTAGCTCCTACAATGAGCAGTTCTTC
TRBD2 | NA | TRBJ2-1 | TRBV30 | CAWSVGAGDNEQFF | TGTGCCTGGAGTGTAGGGGCGGGAGACAATGAGCAGTTCTTC
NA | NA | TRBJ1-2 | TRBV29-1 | CSVPQEVGYGYTF | TGCAGCGTCCCCCAGGAGGTGGGCTATGGCTACACCTTC
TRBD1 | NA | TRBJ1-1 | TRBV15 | CATSGPGGRTEAFF | TGTGCCACCAGCGGCCCAGGGGGCCGCACTGAAGCTTTCTTT
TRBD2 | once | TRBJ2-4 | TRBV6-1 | CASLASGRLNIQYF | TGTGCCAGCTTGGCTAGCGGGAGATTGAACATTCAGTACTTC
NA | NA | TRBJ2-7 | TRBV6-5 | CASSYGGNYEQYF | TGTGCCAGCAGTTACGGGGGGAACTACGAGCAGTACTTC
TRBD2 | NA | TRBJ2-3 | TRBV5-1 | CASGTNWSTDTQYF | TGCGCCAGCGGGACTAATTGGAGCACAGATACGCAGTATTTT
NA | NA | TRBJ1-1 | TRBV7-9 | CASSSTAPFF | TGTGCCAGCAGCTCTACCGCCCCTTTCTTT
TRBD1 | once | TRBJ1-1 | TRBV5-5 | CASSLQGVNTEAFF | TGTGCCAGCAGCTTGCAGGGGGTGAACACTGAAGCTTTCTTT
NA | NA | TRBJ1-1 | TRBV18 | CASSPGQNTEAFF | TGTGCCAGCTCACCCGGACAGAACACTGAAGCTTTCTTT
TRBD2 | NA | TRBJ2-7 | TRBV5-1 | CASSSGLAVYEQYF | TGCGCCAGCAGCTCGGGACTAGCGGTCTACGAGCAGTACTTC
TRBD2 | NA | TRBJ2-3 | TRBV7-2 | CASSSATSGRVDTQYF | TGTGCCAGCAGCTCAGCGACTAGCGGGAGGGTGGATACGCAGTATTTT